A single sample is the source of the 14 T cell receptor beta chains below, sequenced in a study of cytomegalovirus exposure and HLA in healthy donors. The PCR was carried out with 60 Vbeta primers and 13 Jbeta primers. Libraries were prepared by immunoSEQ multiplex PCR; TCRdb keeps only in-frame clonotypes and omits some of them. This table holds 65,000 to 70,000 clones, 80% to 90% found once. The sequencing input was PBMCs. Receptors originate from a woman under 40 in good health and CMV-seropositive.

In this sample, this clone turned up a few times. At the DNA level, this CDR3 is encoded by other sequences in the same sample as well. V and J are TRBV30 and TRBJ1-2, with D maybe TRBD1 (5 bases). The CDR3 loop spans 12 amino acids. Germline V gene data show CDR1 as GTSNPN and CDR2 as SVGIG (reference sequence). The V end lost 2 bases, the J end lost 2 bases, and 6 bases lay between the germline ends. The CDR3 sequence: CAWSPGNYGYTF. CDR3 bases: TGTGCCTGGAGTCCAGGGAACTATGGCTACACCTTC.

This clone has just a few counts. This chain links TRBV9 with TRBJ2-7, with 10 bases matching TRBD1. The CDR3 has 14 amino acids. CDR1 and CDR2 from the germline V gene are SGDLS and YYNGEE. Germline trimming cut 3 bases from V and 2 bases from J; bases unmatched to any gene: 2. In DNA, the CDR3 is TGTGCCAGCAGCGCGGACAGGGGGGCCTACGAGCAGTACTTC. It specifies CASSADRGAYEQYF.

The chain carries TRBV4-1 and TRBJ2-1, with TRBD2 matching 10 bases. Germline CDR1 and CDR2: MGHRA and YSYEKL. V gave up 4 bases and J gave up 9 bases; unmatched junction bases: 6. This CDR3 region has 14 residues. The CDR3 sequence is CASSLPTSGREQFF. In DNA, the CDR3 is TGCGCCAGCAGCCTACCGACTAGCGGGCGTGAGCAGTTCTTC.

This chain uses TRBV5-6 with TRBJ2-1; a possible D gene is TRBD1 (6 bases). The CDR3 is made up of 15 amino acids. The V gene's germline CDR1 is SGHDT and CDR2 YYEEEE. V shed 0 bases and J shed 0 bases, with 7 bases lying between them. The CDR3 here is CASSLGTVSYNEQFF. CDR3 in DNA: TGTGCCAGCAGCTTGGGGACAGTCTCCTACAATGAGCAGTTCTTC.

The V gene is TRBV2, the J gene TRBJ2-7; possibly TRBD2 for D (5 bases). V was pared by 6 bases and J by 4 bases, with 10 bases between. Germline loops: CDR1 SNHLY, CDR2 FYNNEI. The CDR3 extends over 12 amino acids. The CDR3 coding sequence is TGTGCCAGCAGGCGAAGCGGATACGAGCAGTACTTC. This gives the protein CASRRSGYEQYF. The entire variable domain, with the rest obtained from reference TRBV2 and TRBJ2-7, is as follows: EPEVTQTPSHQVTQMGQEVILRCVPISNHLYFYWYRQILGQKVEFLVSFYNNEISEKSEIFDDQFSVERPDGSNFTLKIRSTKLEDSAMYFCASRRSGYEQYFGPGTRLTVT.

The genes are TRBV7-2 and TRBJ1-1, with D maybe TRBD1 (5 bases). Per the germline V gene, CDR1 is SGHTA and CDR2 is FQGNSA. The ends were cut back, 5 bases at V and 6 bases at J, with 19 bases in the middle. The CDR3 has 15 residues. For the CDR3, the DNA is TGTGCCAGCAGCGGAACCAGGCTTGGGGGGGCTGAAGCTTTCTTT. As protein: CASSGTRLGGAEAFF.

The genes are TRBV7-9 and TRBJ2-3, with 10 bases aligning to TRBD2. The CDR3 sequence is 14 residues long. J lost 6 bases, V lost 7 bases, and 7 bases had no gene match. CDR1 and CDR2 (germline): SEHNR, FQNEAQ (reference sequence). In nucleotides, the CDR3 is TGTGCCAGCACCCCACTAGCGGGAAGGGATACGCAGTATTTT. As protein: CASTPLAGRDTQYF.

About this clone itself: Other DNA sequences in the same sample also yield this CDR3. This chain uses TRBV28 with TRBJ2-5; TRBD2 agrees at 12 bases. With V trimmed by 3 bases and J by 4 bases, 3 bases remained unmatched. Looked up from germline, CDR1 is MDHEN and CDR2 is SYDVKM. The CDR3 extends over 15 amino acids. For the CDR3, the DNA is TGTGCCAGCAGTTTTCTAGCGGGAGGGTTAGAGACCCAGTACTTC. It is translated as CASSFLAGGLETQYF.

Details on this clone: An end of the junction differs from the germline gene, which may be a read error. The rearrangement uses TRBV27 and TRBJ2-7; the match to TRBD2 covers 14 bases. CDR3 length: 15 amino acids. CDR1 MNHEY and CDR2 SMNVEV come from the germline V gene (reference sequence). In DNA form, the CDR3 reads TGTGCCAGCAAACCACGGGGACTAGCGGGAGAGGCGGCGGTCTTC. Translation gives CASKPRGLAGEAAVF.

The genes are TRBV7-6 and TRBJ1-6, with 12 nucleotides matching TRBD1. V was pared by 4 bases and J by 9 bases, with 4 bases of the junction left unmatched. CDR1 and CDR2 (germline): SGHVS, FNYEAQ. CDR3 length: 15 amino acids. In DNA, the CDR3 is TGTGCCAGCAGCTCGTGGGACAGGGGGCTTTCACCCCTCCACTTT. It yields the protein CASSSWDRGLSPLHF.

V is TRBV9 and J is TRBJ2-1, with 9 bases aligning to TRBD2. The germline gives CDR1 SGDLS, CDR2 YYNGEE. The CDR3 contains 15 residues. Unmatched junction bases numbered 6, after V lost 3 bases and J lost 5 bases. CDR3 nucleotides: TGTGCCAGCAGCGGGAGACTAGCGGAGAACAATGAGCAGTTCTTC. Its translation is CASSGRLAENNEQFF.

The genes are TRBV7-9 and TRBJ2-3, with 9 nucleotides matching TRBD2. Germline V gives CDR1 SEHNR, CDR2 FQNEAQ (reference sequence). CDR3 length: 19 amino acids. With V trimmed by 6 bases and J by 8 bases, 24 bases remained unmatched. The CDR3 sequence: CASSSTDRDRAGGGPTQYF. The CDR3 coding sequence is TGTGCCAGCAGTTCGACAGACAGGGATAGAGCGGGAGGTGGTCCTACGCAGTATTTT. Supplemented by reference TRBV7-9 and TRBJ2-3, the full variable domain reads DTGVSQNPRHKITKRGQNVTFRCDPISEHNRLYWYRQTLGQGPEFLTYFQNEAQLEKSRLLSDRFSAERPKGSFSTLEIQRTEQGDSAMYLCASSSTDRDRAGGGPTQYFGPGTRLTVL.

This sequence joins TRBV7-6 and TRBJ1-5; 7 bases match TRBD1. CDR3 length: 14 amino acids. V lost 5 bases to trimming and J lost 7 bases; unmatched junction nucleotides: 8. The V gene's germline CDR1 is SGHVS and CDR2 FNYEAQ. CDR3 residues: CASSKGGAGQPQHF. CDR3 sequence (DNA): TGTGCCAGCAGCAAAGGGGGCGCAGGCCAGCCCCAGCATTTT. Full variable domain (remainder filled in from reference TRBV7-6 and TRBJ1-5): GAGVSQSPRYKVTKRGQDVALRCDPISGHVSLYWYRQALGQGPEFLTYFNYEAQQDKSGLPNDRFSAERPEGSISTLTIQRTEQRDSAMYRCASSKGGAGQPQHFGDGTRLSIL.

The rearrangement links TRBV2 to TRBJ2-1; D gene unclear. The CDR3 runs to 12 residues. Germline V lookup: CDR1 SNHLY, CDR2 FYNNEI. Trimming left V 6 bases short and J 5 bases short, with 8 bases between. The CDR3 bases are TGTGCCAGCAGGCGGAGCGACAATGAGCAGTTCTTC. Translation: CASRRSDNEQFF. The full variable domain, rest sourced from reference TRBV2 and TRBJ2-1, is EPEVTQTPSHQVTQMGQEVILRCVPISNHLYFYWYRQILGQKVEFLVSFYNNEISEKSEIFDDQFSVERPDGSNFTLKIRSTKLEDSAMYFCASRRSDNEQFFGPGTRLTVL.